This is a list of T cell receptor beta chains from one sample in a study of shared clonotypes between healthy human individuals. Some clones are missing from TCRdb's copy, which holds only in-frame ones; the method was immunoSEQ multiplex PCR. The sample lists under 2.5 million clones; 80% to 95% were seen once. The sequencing input was naive CD4+ T cells from PBMCs. Every receptor here comes from a man aged 18-30 years in good health. Some clones in this sample may be carry-over from other donors' samples. The CDR3 runs from the conserved cysteine through the conserved F or W. D genes are given only for firm matches. Where a row states a size, it is once, few, many or the class of an expanded clone; other rows omit it.

.	TRBV11-1	TRBD1	TRBJ1-2	CASRTTIRDREKFNYGYTF	TGTGCCAGCAGAACCACGATCCGGGACAGGGAAAAATTTAACTATGGCTACACCTTC
.	TRBV7-2	.	TRBJ2-3	CASSLGTQPNTQYF	TGTGCCAGCAGCCTGGGGACCCAGCCCAATACGCAGTATTTT
.	TRBV7-3	TRBD1	TRBJ2-6	CASSLTFGGQGTGANVLTF	TGTGCCAGCAGCTTAACGTTTGGGGGACAGGGAACTGGGGCCAACGTCCTGACTTTC
.	TRBV27	.	TRBJ2-3	CASRRLGGPYTDTQYF	TGTGCCAGCAGACGACTGGGGGGACCCTACACAGATACGCAGTATTTT
.	TRBV6-1	TRBD1	TRBJ2-6	CASSGQGTAHSGANVLTF	TGTGCCAGCAGTGGACAAGGGACAGCCCACTCTGGGGCCAACGTCCTGACTTTC
.	TRBV12-1	.	TRBJ2-1	CASSFSGGREINEQFF	TGTGCCAGCAGCTTTTCGGGCGGGAGGGAGATCAATGAGCAGTTCTTC
.	TRBV28	.	TRBJ2-7	CASSAEYEQYF	TGTGCCAGCAGTGCCGAGTACGAGCAGTACTTC
.	TRBV7-8	.	TRBJ2-1	CASSLLPPGRFRDEQFF	TGTGCCAGCAGCCTCCTCCCTCCGGGGAGATTCAGGGATGAGCAGTTCTTC
.	TRBV15	TRBD2	TRBJ2-7	CATSGGAGAVYEQYF	TGTGCCACCAGCGGGGGTGCGGGAGCGGTCTACGAGCAGTACTTC
few	TRBV30	.	TRBJ2-5	CAWSRVGETQYF	TGTGCCTGGTCGAGGGTTGGGGAGACCCAGTACTTC
.	TRBV11-3	.	TRBJ2-3	CASSSRRDTQYF	TGTGCCAGCAGCTCCCGTCGAGATACGCAGTATTTT
once	TRBV7-2	TRBD2	TRBJ2-2	CASSPGLAAGELFF	TGTGCCAGCAGCCCAGGACTAGCGGCCGGGGAGCTGTTTTTT
.	TRBV10-3	.	TRBJ1-6	CAISANNAEPLHF	TGTGCCATCAGTGCTAACAACGCCGAACCCCTCCACTTT
.	TRBV5-1	.	TRBJ2-3	CASRSTGAEDTQYF	TGCGCCAGCAGGTCGACGGGGGCGGAGGATACGCAGTATTTT
.	TRBV7-3	.	TRBJ2-7	CASSLSPVIPYEQYF	TGTGCCAGCAGCCTCTCCCCCGTAATCCCCTACGAGCAGTACTTC
.	TRBV5-1	.	TRBJ2-3	CASSLGGNADTQYF	TGCGCCAGCAGCTTGGGGGGTAACGCAGATACGCAGTATTTT
.	TRBV25-1	.	TRBJ2-7	CASRTSYEQYF	TGTGCCAGCAGAACTAGCTACGAGCAGTACTTC
.	TRBV10-3	.	TRBJ2-3	CAISENLANTQYF	TGTGCCATCAGTGAAAATTTGGCGAATACGCAGTATTTT
.	TRBV7-2	.	TRBJ1-2	CASSSPGSNYGYTF	TGTGCCAGCAGCTCCCCGGGCAGCAACTATGGCTACACCTTC
.	TRBV7-2	.	TRBJ2-1	CASSLGRLSWFF	TGTGCCAGCAGCTTAGGTCGACTATCATGGTTCTTC
.	TRBV6-5	.	TRBJ2-5	CASSLRGVMETQYF	TGTGCCAGCAGCCTCAGAGGGGTGATGGAGACCCAGTACTTC
.	TRBV19	TRBD2	TRBJ2-3	CASSLAGGRRNTQYF	TGTGCCAGTAGTCTAGCGGGAGGGCGTAGGAATACGCAGTATTTT
.	TRBV7-2	.	TRBJ2-7	CASSVTGRTNEQYF	TGTGCCAGCAGCGTAACCGGCCGGACGAACGAGCAGTACTTC
.	TRBV6-6	TRBD1	TRBJ2-2	CASSRTGFNTGELFF	TGTGCCAGCAGTAGGACAGGGTTTAACACCGGGGAGCTGTTTTTT
.	TRBV28	.	TRBJ2-7	CASLTASPYEQYF	TGTGCCAGCTTAACTGCCAGCCCCTACGAGCAGTACTTC
few	TRBV15	TRBD1	TRBJ1-1	CATSSFTGENTEAFF	TGTGCCACCAGCAGTTTTACAGGGGAGAACACTGAAGCTTTCTTT
.	TRBV7-9	.	TRBJ1-2	CASRSEGSGYTF	TGTGCCAGCAGATCCGAGGGGTCTGGCTACACCTTC
few	TRBV29-1	.	TRBJ1-5	CSVAPDSNQPQHF	TGCAGCGTAGCTCCGGATAGCAATCAGCCCCAGCATTTT
once	TRBV27	.	TRBJ2-2	CASTVGLGLGELFF	TGTGCCAGCACTGTCGGGTTGGGCCTCGGGGAGCTGTTTTTT
.	TRBV5-1	TRBD2	TRBJ2-7	CASSPPSGRAYEQYF	TGCGCCAGCAGCCCGCCTAGCGGGAGGGCCTACGAGCAGTACTTC
.	TRBV7-6	.	TRBJ1-2	CASSRGLADGYTF	TGTGCCAGCAGCCGCGGGTTGGCGGATGGCTACACCTTC
.	TRBV10-1	TRBD1	TRBJ2-1	CASSEGTVHNEQFF	TGCGCCAGCAGTGAGGGGACAGTCCACAATGAGCAGTTCTTC
.	TRBV5-5	TRBD1	TRBJ2-7	CASSTWDRDYEQYF	TGTGCCAGCAGCACTTGGGACAGAGATTACGAGCAGTACTTC
.	TRBV4-1	.	TRBJ1-5	CASSPTAGVGVFSNQPQHF	TGCGCCAGCAGCCCCACCGCGGGGGTTGGGGTTTTTAGCAATCAGCCCCAGCATTTT
.	TRBV27	.	TRBJ1-5	CASSRTGDQPQHF	TGTGCCAGCAGCCGGACGGGGGATCAGCCCCAGCATTTT
.	TRBV19	.	TRBJ1-5	CASSTQGNQPQHF	TGTGCCAGTAGTACTCAGGGTAATCAGCCCCAGCATTTT